Below are 21 T cell receptor beta chains sequenced from a single sample in a study of shared clonotypes between healthy human individuals. TCRdb keeps only in-frame clones here, not all; method: immunoSEQ multiplex PCR. The sample comprises roughly 300,000 clones, over 75% of which are singletons, and about a sixth rests with the top ten. Sequenced: memory CD8+ T cells sorted from blood. Described subset: CD45RO+ cells pooled with CCR7-negative TemRA cells. These receptors came from a man aged 18-30 years in good health.

J is TRBJ2-7 and V is TRBV7-9, with D hard to call. V was trimmed by 2 bases and J by 3 bases, leaving 11 bases between them. Germline CDR1 and CDR2: SEHNR and FQNEAQ (reference sequence). The CDR3 is 14 residues long. Here the CDR3 reads CASSLPLGSYEQYF. As DNA, the CDR3 is TGTGCCAGCAGCTTACCTTTAGGAAGCTACGAGCAGTACTTC.

V and J are TRBV13 and TRBJ2-7, with a weak D call TRBD2 (5 bases). There are 14 residues in the CDR3. Per germline, CDR1 PRHDT and CDR2 FYEKMQ (reference sequence). V lost 3 bases, J lost 0 bases, and 9 bases lay in between. CDR3 DNA: TGTGCCAGCAGCTTGGAGAGGGCCTCCTACGAGCAGTACTTC. This translates into CASSLERASYEQYF.

Of note for this clone: Other DNA sequences within the sample encode an identical CDR3. The V gene is TRBV5-4, the J gene TRBJ1-1; D may be TRBD1 (5 bases). The V and J ends lost 1 base and 5 bases respectively, with 6 bases between them. Per germline, CDR1 SGHNT and CDR2 YYREEE (reference sequence). The CDR3 has 12 amino acids. The DNA of the CDR3 is TGTGCCAGCAGCTTGTCAGGGACTGAAGCTTTCTTT. It is translated as CASSLSGTEAFF.

The chain joins TRBV4-1 to TRBJ2-3; possibly TRBD1 for D (6 bases). Per the germline V gene, CDR1 is MGHRA and CDR2 is YSYEKL. This CDR3 has 16 residues. V lost 3 bases and J lost 0, with 13 bases in between. The CDR3 here is CASSHTQGRSTDTQYF. The CDR3 DNA reads as TGCGCCAGCAGCCACACACAGGGTCGGAGCACAGATACGCAGTATTTT.

The chain combines TRBV7-9 with TRBJ1-6, with TRBD1 matching 10 bases. The CDR3 totals 17 residues. With V trimmed by 6 bases and J by 8 bases, 13 bases remained unmatched. Per germline, CDR1 SEHNR and CDR2 FQNEAQ (reference sequence). CDR3 protein: CASSFTGTGDWDSPLHF. The CDR3 DNA is TGTGCCAGCAGTTTTACCGGGACAGGGGATTGGGATTCACCCCTCCACTTT.

The gene calls are TRBV5-6 and TRBJ2-7; D remains unclear. CDR3 length: 13 amino acids. V lost 0 bases, J lost 3 bases, and 7 bases lay in between. CDR1 is SGHDT, CDR2 YYEEEE, per germline. As DNA, the CDR3 is TGTGCCAGCAGCTTGGGGTGGGACTACGAGCAGTACTTC. Protein sequence: CASSLGWDYEQYF.

The chain combines TRBV6-1 with TRBJ2-5; D is ambiguous. Deletions cut 2 bases from V and 3 bases from J, with 22 bases between. The CDR3 loop spans 18 amino acids. The V gene's germline CDR1 is MNHNS and CDR2 SASEGT. The CDR3 loop is CASSERFRDIGVKETQYF. The CDR3 region has the DNA TGTGCCAGCAGTGAAAGATTCCGTGACATCGGAGTTAAAGAGACCCAGTACTTC.

In its sample, this clone was seen once. The J gene is TRBJ1-2, the V gene TRBV9; perhaps TRBD1 as D (5 bases). Between the trimmed V and J ends, which lost 2 bases and 7 bases, there was a span of 21 bases. Germline V gene sequence: CDR1 SGDLS, CDR2 YYNGEE. The CDR3 extends over 16 amino acids. The CDR3: CASSVWQGESWGGYTF. In DNA, the CDR3 is TGTGCCAGCAGCGTCTGGCAGGGTGAATCCTGGGGTGGCTACACCTTC.

Regarding this clone: One junction end disagrees with the germline gene, perhaps due to a read error. This rearrangement joins TRBV5-6 to TRBJ2-7; no clear D gene. The germline gives CDR1 SGHDT, CDR2 YYEEEE. CDR3 size: 14 residues. CDR3 coding DNA: TGTGCCAGCAGTTTGGAGATTAGTAACTACGAGCAGTACTTC. Amino acids: CASSLEISNYEQYF. Filled out from reference TRBV5-6 and TRBJ2-7, the complete variable domain reads DAGVTQSPTHLIKTRGQQVTLRCSPKSGHDTVSWYQQALGQGPQFIFQYYEEEERQRGNFPDRFSGHQFPNYSSELNVNALLLGDSALYLCASSLEISNYEQYFGPGTRLTVT.

The chain links TRBV4-1 to TRBJ2-3, with D unresolved. The CDR3 spans 16 residues. Germline V lookup: CDR1 MGHRA, CDR2 YSYEKL. Trimming removed 0 bases from V and 1 base from J, with 11 bases in between. The CDR3 is CASSQDGLRGTDTQYF. CDR3 in DNA: TGCGCCAGCAGCCAAGATGGTCTTCGGGGCACAGATACGCAGTATTTT.

This clone was seen a handful of times. The V call is TRBV4-1, the J call TRBJ1-2, with D perhaps matching TRBD1 (5 bases). From germline, CDR1 is MGHRA and CDR2 YSYEKL. The V end lost 0 bases, the J end lost 6 bases, and 17 bases lay between the germline ends. The CDR3 is made up of 16 amino acids. CDR3 amino acids: CASSQDWGQPPDGYTF. In nucleotides, the CDR3 is TGCGCCAGCAGCCAAGATTGGGGCCAGCCACCCGATGGCTACACCTTC.

The rearrangement links TRBV30 to TRBJ1-2, with 7 bases fitting TRBD1. Germline V gives CDR1 GTSNPN, CDR2 SVGIG (reference sequence). Germline trimming cut 0 bases from V and 4 bases from J; bases unmatched to any gene: 8. CDR3 length: 15 residues. CDR3 nucleotide sequence: TGTGCCTGGAGTGTTTCTTGGGGACAGTTCTATGGCTACACCTTC. Amino acids: CAWSVSWGQFYGYTF.

This clone has ten or more counts. The CDR3 loop reads CASRSGIWETQYF. The CDR3 DNA sequence: TGCGCCAGCCGAAGCGGGATCTGGGAGACCCAGTACTTC. The V gene is TRBV10-2, the J gene TRBJ2-5; TRBD2 agrees at 7 bases. Germline CDR1 reads WSHSY; CDR2 reads SAAADI. The CDR3 totals 13 residues. V shed 8 bases, J shed 5 bases, and the junction held 8 bases outside the gene matches.

The genes are TRBV4-1 and TRBJ1-3, with a tentative D call TRBD1 (5 bases). CDR1 and CDR2 from the germline V gene are MGHRA and YSYEKL. This CDR3 comprises 16 residues. Deletions cut 0 bases from V and 0 bases from J, with 9 bases between. The CDR3 region has the DNA TGCGCCAGCAGCCAAGACGGGACGGGCTCTGGAAACACCATATATTTT. It translates to CASSQDGTGSGNTIYF.

The V gene is TRBV7-9, the J gene TRBJ2-3; D remains unclear. The V end lost 5 bases, the J end lost 2 bases, and 8 bases lay between the germline ends. The CDR3 is 13 amino acids. Germline-derived CDR1 and CDR2 are SEHNR and FQNEAQ (reference sequence). The CDR3 DNA reads as TGTGCCAGCAGCAGAGCCATCACAGATACGCAGTATTTT. This encodes CASSRAITDTQYF. The variable domain in full, completed from reference TRBV7-9 and TRBJ2-3, reads DTGVSQNPRHKITKRGQNVTFRCDPISEHNRLYWYRQTLGQGPEFLTYFQNEAQLEKSRLLSDRFSAERPKGSFSTLEIQRTEQGDSAMYLCASSRAITDTQYFGPGTRLTVL.

The chain's CDR3 is CASSPWTDLYEQYF. The CDR3 bases are TGTGCCAGCAGCCCTTGGACAGATCTCTACGAGCAGTACTTC. This chain links TRBV7-6 with TRBJ2-7; perhaps TRBD1 as D (6 bases). Looked up from germline, CDR1 is SGHVS and CDR2 is FNYEAQ. Between the trimmed V and J ends, which lost 5 bases and 3 bases, there was a span of 14 bases. The CDR3 is made up of 14 amino acids. Using reference TRBV7-6 and TRBJ2-7 for the parts outside the CDR3, the full variable domain is GAGVSQSPRYKVTKRGQDVALRCDPISGHVSLYWYRQALGQGPEFLTYFNYEAQQDKSGLPNDRFSAERPEGSISTLTIQRTEQRDSAMYRCASSPWTDLYEQYFGPGTRLTVT.

The chain carries TRBV7-6 and TRBJ2-1, with 10 bases aligning to TRBD2. The CDR3 spans 17 residues. Trimming removed 0 bases from V and 2 bases from J; junction bases left unmatched: 4. Germline values: CDR1 SGHVS, CDR2 FNYEAQ. Here the CDR3 DNA reads TGTGCCAGCAGCTTAGCGGCACTAGCGGGGACCTACAATGAGCAGTTCTTC. This gives the protein CASSLAALAGTYNEQFF.

The J gene is TRBJ1-5, the V gene TRBV7-9; TRBD1 might be the D (6 bases). This CDR3 region has 14 residues. CDR1 and CDR2 (germline): SEHNR, FQNEAQ (reference sequence). The V end was cut by 3 bases, the J end by 1 base, with 7 bases between. This chain's CDR3 is CASSFGQSNQPQHF. The CDR3 DNA sequence: TGTGCCAGCAGCTTTGGACAGAGCAATCAGCCCCAGCATTTT. The variable domain in full, completed from reference TRBV7-9 and TRBJ1-5, reads DTGVSQNPRHKITKRGQNVTFRCDPISEHNRLYWYRQTLGQGPEFLTYFQNEAQLEKSRLLSDRFSAERPKGSFSTLEIQRTEQGDSAMYLCASSFGQSNQPQHFGDGTRLSIL.

This clone was seen ten or more times. The gene calls are TRBV2 and TRBJ2-7; unclear D gene. Trimming shortened V by 3 bases and J by 4 bases, and 10 bases separated the two germline ends. The CDR3 runs to 13 residues. Germline V gene lookup returns CDR1 SNHLY and CDR2 FYNNEI. CDR3 region: CASSDGQIYEQYF. The CDR3, as DNA: TGTGCCAGCAGTGATGGCCAAATATACGAGCAGTACTTC.

Here the CDR3 DNA reads TGTGCCAGCAGTGACAGAGACAGGGACGAGCAGTACTTC. Its protein is CASSDRDRDEQYF. J is TRBJ2-7 and V is TRBV2, with 7 bases that match TRBD1. Per germline, CDR1 SNHLY and CDR2 FYNNEI. The V and J ends lost 3 bases and 5 bases, in that order; junction bases with no gene match: 4. The CDR3 is 13 residues long.

V usage is TRBV28 and J usage is TRBJ2-6; D may correspond to TRBD1 or TRBD2 (5 bases each). Germline assignment: CDR1 MDHEN and CDR2 SYDVKM. This CDR3 is built from 18 residues. The V end lost 6 bases, the J end lost 2 bases, and 20 bases lay between the germline ends. As DNA, the CDR3 is TGTGCCAGCAGACTAGGGGTCGGTATCAGCCCTGGGGCCAACGTCCTGACTTTC. Amino acids: CASRLGVGISPGANVLTF. The full variable domain, in which reference TRBV28 and TRBJ2-6 provide the parts outside the CDR3, is DVKVTQSSRYLVKRTGEKVFLECVQDMDHENMFWYRQDPGLGLRLIYFSYDVKMKEKGDIPEGYSVSREKKERFSLILESASTNQTSMYLCASRLGVGISPGANVLTFGAGSRLTVL.